This T cell receptor (beta chain) was captured in a study of cytomegalovirus exposure and HLA in healthy donors. Trimming took off 4 bases at V and 2 bases at J, with 19 bases between the two ends. The CDR3 is 17 amino acids. Germline CDR1 and CDR2: SGHNT and YYREEE (reference sequence). In the PCR, 60 Vbeta and 13 Jbeta primers were used. TCRdb's table, derived via immunoSEQ multiplex PCR, lists solely in-frame clones and lacks some. The sample lists hundreds of thousands of clones, roughly 80% occurring once. The rearrangement links TRBV5-4 to TRBJ1-3; perhaps TRBD1 as D (5 bases). Input material: PBMCs. The clonotype comes from a man aged 25-45 years in good health and CMV-seronegative. CDR3 sequence reads: CASSRQRADSPGNTIYF. CDR3 coding DNA: TGTGCCAGCAGCCGACAGAGAGCCGACTCTCCTGGAAACACCATATATTTT.